This TCR beta chain was documented in a study of T cells in tuberculosis. Generated by immunoSEQ multiplex PCR, the TCRdb table keeps only in-frame clones and is missing some. The data show roughly 32,000 clones, approximately 93% seen once. Trimming took off 0 bases at V and 6 bases at J, with 10 bases between the two ends. Germline CDR1 reads SGHNT; CDR2 reads YYREEE (reference sequence). The CDR3 contains 14 residues. The time point: new active TB diagnosis, blood taken before or within 7 days of starting treatment. Unsorted cryopreserved PBMC were sequenced, averaging about 93,000 T cells per clinical donor.

The source of this sequence is an adult with tuberculosis. The chain combines TRBV5-4 with TRBJ2-1; D gene ambiguous. The material was PBMCs, obtained at tuberculosis diagnosis. The CDR3 spells CASSLGSFSNEQFF. CDR3 nucleotides: TGTGCCAGCAGCTTGGGTAGCTTCTCCAATGAGCAGTTCTTC.